This section outlines one TCR beta chain sequence together with its context. Antigen unknown. Some clones are missing from TCRdb's copy, which holds only in-frame ones; the method was immunoSEQ multiplex PCR. The data contain about 1.9 million clones, over 85% of them singletons. This entry comes from a study of shared clonotypes between healthy human individuals. Study background: Per donor, CD8 memory used one plate, CD8 naive used two, CD4 memory used three and CD4 naive used three. Study-wide points: Among donors, the sharing of clonotypes was expected to be influenced by sequencing depth.

Terminally differentiated effector memory CD45RA+ cells were left out of the naive CD8 fraction, which was CD45RO-negative and positively selected for CCR7. V was trimmed by 2 bases and J by 1 base, leaving 11 bases between them. The CDR3 is 16 residues long. The germline V gene encodes CDR1 KGHSY and CDR2 FQNENV. The chain joins TRBV16 to TRBJ1-4, with D hard to call. The origin of this receptor is a man aged 18 to 30 in good health. Some clones in this sample may be carry-over from other donors' samples. The sample comprised naive CD8+ T cells from PBMCs. The CDR3 spells CASSQGNGVTNEKLFF. CDR3 nucleotide sequence: TGTGCCAGCAGCCAAGGTAACGGTGTAACTAATGAAAAACTGTTTTTT.